Included here is one T cell receptor beta chain sequence, with context. Its antigen remains unknown. Samples came from axillary lymph nodes draining the breast cancer. The entry originates in a study of breast tumors, draining lymph nodes, adjacent tissues. Study-wide results and limits: Tumors had less TCR diversity than lymph nodes, more than nontumor tissue.

From the multiplex PCR reads, TCRdb called clonotypes with MiXCR, one entry per CDR3 protein. In the table there are fewer than 250,000 distinct CDR3 sequences, 32% of which are singletons. The CDR3 is made up of 16 amino acids. V was shortened by 7 bases and J by 4 bases, with 19 bases between the two germline ends. CDR1 and CDR2 (germline): MNHEY, SMNVEV (reference sequence). This receptor was identified in a female donor with breast cancer. Some clones in this sample may be carry-over from other donors' samples. The chain carries TRBV27 and TRBJ2-2; possibly TRBD1 or TRBD2 for D (6 bases each). The specimen was axillary lymph node tissue. The CDR3 reads CASTPRGEIGTGELFF. DNA of the CDR3: TGTGCCAGCACCCCGAGGGGGGAAATTGGCACCGGGGAGCTGTTTTTT.